The subject of this entry is one T cell receptor (beta chain). Per the original methods: Reference gene primer amplification in the assay estimated nucleated cell counts. Only in-frame clones appear in the TCRdb table, and some are missing; sequencing was by immunoSEQ multiplex PCR. V and J calls and clone size are copied from that table; D and trimming were computed from the DNA. Of a few hundred thousand clones listed, around four fifths are singletons. V lost 3 bases to trimming and J lost 4 bases, with 16 bases between them. The CDR3 totals 15 residues. Per the germline V gene, CDR1 is SGHDT and CDR2 is YYEEEE. This entry comes from a study of blood T cell repertoires in COVID-19. Study in general: The origin of the acute and convalescent COVID-19 samples was the United States, Italy and Spain. PBMCs, B-cell-depleted T cells, or T cells provided the cDNA or gDNA that made up the material.

The sequence was collected from a man between 25 and 39 years old who had recovered from COVID-19. Input material: peripheral blood. The rearrangement joins TRBV5-6 to TRBJ1-2; possible D gene TRBD1, 5 bases. CDR3: CASSSRSGLIYGYTF. The CDR3 DNA reads TGTGCCAGCAGCTCCCGGTCGGGACTGATCTATGGCTACACCTTC.